What follows are 17 T cell receptor beta chains derived from one specimen sequenced in a study of blood T cell repertoires in COVID-19. Generated by immunoSEQ multiplex PCR, the TCRdb table keeps only in-frame clones and is missing some. The sample shows about 140,000 clones, over 80% of them seen only once. The sample consisted of PBMCs or T cells enriched from blood (not recorded which). The source is a man aged 70 or older who had been exposed to COVID-19.

The chain has TRBV30 and TRBJ2-7, with 9 bases matching TRBD1. The CDR3 is made up of 16 amino acids. Germline V gene sequence: CDR1 GTSNPN, CDR2 SVGIG (reference sequence). Germline trimming cut 4 bases from V and 0 bases from J; bases unmatched to any gene: 10. CDR3 amino acids: CAWNYPWDRDSYEQYF. The DNA for the CDR3 is TGTGCCTGGAACTACCCCTGGGACAGGGACTCCTACGAGCAGTACTTC.

This clone has a single count. DNA of the CDR3: TGTGCCTGGGGGGACAGTCAAAAACTGTTTTTT. It is translated as CAWGDSQKLFF. V gene TRBV30 combines with J gene TRBJ1-4; TRBD1 aligns across 7 bases. CDR3 length equals 11 residues. J lost 9 bases, V lost 5 bases, and 3 bases had no gene match. The germline V gene has CDR1 GTSNPN and CDR2 SVGIG (reference sequence).

This clone was detected once. The CDR3 nucleotides read TGTGCCAGCAGCCAAGAATTCGACACTGAAGCTTTCTTT. This encodes CASSQEFDTEAFF. The chain links TRBV14 to TRBJ1-1; unclear D gene. V shed 0 bases and J shed 3 bases, with 5 bases lying between them. Germline V lookup: CDR1 SGHDN, CDR2 FVKESK. This CDR3 has 13 residues.

The chain has TRBV18 and TRBJ1-2; TRBD1 aligns across 9 bases. Germline V gene sequence: CDR1 KGHSH, CDR2 LQKENI. CDR3 size: 14 residues. Trimming cost V 5 bases and J 7 bases; bases outside gene matches: 8. CDR3 sequence: CASSYRDRAFGYTF. In DNA, the CDR3 is TGTGCCAGCTCATACCGGGACAGGGCTTTTGGCTACACCTTC. The variable domain in full, completed from reference TRBV18 and TRBJ1-2, reads NAGVMQNPRHLVRRRGQEARLRCSPMKGHSHVYWYRQLPEEGLKFMVYLQKENIIDESGMPKERFSAEFPKEGPSILRIQQVVRGDSAAYFCASSYRDRAFGYTFGSGTRLTVV.

This chain links TRBV15 with TRBJ2-7; no clear D. The CDR3 has 15 residues. Germline V lookup: CDR1 LNHNV, CDR2 YYDKDF (reference sequence). Trimming shortened V by 6 bases and J by 0 bases, and 15 bases separated the two germline ends. CDR3 residues: CATRPGNFGSYEQYF. Written as DNA, the CDR3 is TGTGCCACCAGGCCGGGTAACTTCGGCTCCTACGAGCAGTACTTC.

The V gene is TRBV5-6, the J gene TRBJ2-5, with 7 bases fitting TRBD2. Germline V gene sequence: CDR1 SGHDT, CDR2 YYEEEE. The V gene end was trimmed by 0 bases and the J gene end by 5 bases; junction bases not matched to a gene: 1. CDR3 length equals 13 residues. DNA of the CDR3: TGTGCCAGCAGCTTGGGACTAGCTGAGACCCAGTACTTC. Protein product: CASSLGLAETQYF.

This chain joins TRBV12-1 and TRBJ2-7; the DNA was not used to check the table's D call, TRBD2. TRBV12-1 is a documented pseudogene. The CDR3 spans 17 residues. CDR3 region: CASSFQRTSGSSHEQYF. The CDR3 coding sequence is TGTGCCAGCAGCTTCCAGCGGACTAGCGGGAGTAGCCACGAGCAGTACTTC.

The V call is TRBV11-2, the J call TRBJ2-2, with 8 bases aligning to TRBD2. Germline CDR1 is SGHAT and CDR2 is FQNNGV. The CDR3 has 16 amino acids. With V trimmed by 9 bases and J by 3 bases, 12 bases remained unmatched. As DNA, the CDR3 is TGTGCCAGTCGCGGGGGGTTGGGAGCGGACACCGGGGAGCTGTTTTTT. Protein: CASRGGLGADTGELFF. Full variable domain (rest looked up from reference TRBV11-2 and TRBJ2-2): EAGVAQSPRYKIIEKRQSVAFWCNPISGHATLYWYQQILGQGPKLLIQFQNNGVVDDSQLPKDRFSAERLKGVDSTLKIQPAKLEDSAVYLCASRGGLGADTGELFFGEGSRLTVL.

This chain joins TRBV28 and TRBJ1-2; TRBD1 aligns across 9 bases. This CDR3 region has 15 residues. The germline CDR1 and CDR2 sequences are MDHEN and SYDVKM. Trimming cost V 5 bases and J 4 bases; bases outside gene matches: 8. Here the CDR3 reads CASSRTGGLPYGYTF. DNA of the CDR3: TGTGCCAGCAGTCGTACAGGGGGCCTACCCTATGGCTACACCTTC.

A few counts support this clone. The V gene is TRBV5-1, the J gene TRBJ1-2; a weak D match, TRBD1 (6 bases). Trimming shortened V by 1 base and J by 4 bases, and 11 bases separated the two germline ends. This CDR3 is built from 14 residues. Germline assignment: CDR1 SGHRS and CDR2 YFSETQ. The CDR3 loop is CASSLSGDRYGYTF. The CDR3 DNA reads as TGCGCCAGCAGCTTGTCAGGGGACCGCTATGGCTACACCTTC. The whole variable domain, filled in from reference TRBV5-1 and TRBJ1-2, reads KAGVTQTPRYLIKTRGQQVTLSCSPISGHRSVSWYQQTPGQGLQFLFEYFSETQRNKGNFPGRFSGRQFSNSRSEMNVSTLELGDSALYLCASSLSGDRYGYTFGSGTRLTVV.

This sequence joins TRBV6-2 or TRBV6-3 and TRBJ2-7, with no clear D. This CDR3 is built from 13 residues. CDR1 and CDR2 from the germline V gene are MNHEY and SVGEGT. Trimming shortened V by 3 bases and J by 6 bases, and 12 bases separated the two germline ends. This CDR3 is CASSYSSPFEQYF. In DNA, the CDR3 is TGTGCCAGCAGTTATTCTTCTCCGTTCGAGCAGTACTTC.

The rearrangement joins TRBV18 to TRBJ1-5; D is uncertain. Germline values: CDR1 KGHSH, CDR2 LQKENI. Trimming took 3 bases from V and 11 from J, leaving 14 bases between them. The CDR3 extends over 13 amino acids. The CDR3 protein is CASSPAFAGAQHF. CDR3 DNA sequence: TGTGCCAGCTCACCCGCCTTTGCCGGGGCCCAGCATTTT. Full variable domain (missing parts from reference TRBV18 and TRBJ1-5): NAGVMQNPRHLVRRRGQEARLRCSPMKGHSHVYWYRQLPEEGLKFMVYLQKENIIDESGMPKERFSAEFPKEGPSILRIQQVVRGDSAAYFCASSPAFAGAQHFGDGTRLSIL.

The chain couples TRBV25-1 to TRBJ2-3, with 11 bases matching TRBD2. Germline V gives CDR1 MGHDK, CDR2 SYGVNS. CDR3 length: 16 amino acids. The J segment lost 4 bases and the V segment lost 3 bases, leaving 6 bases of the junction unmatched. CDR3 residues: CASSEDRLAGPDTQYF. The CDR3 DNA is TGTGCCAGCAGTGAGGACCGACTAGCGGGGCCAGATACGCAGTATTTT.

J is TRBJ2-5 and V is TRBV15; the D gene is possibly TRBD2 (5 bases). The CDR3 length is 17 residues. Trimming left V 0 bases short and J 6 bases short, with 20 bases between. Germline V lookup: CDR1 LNHNV, CDR2 YYDKDF (reference sequence). The CDR3 DNA reads TGTGCCACCAGCAGAGATGGAACGAGGGATGTAAAAAAGACCCAGTACTTC. Translated, it gives CATSRDGTRDVKKTQYF.

This clone is deemed medium-sized. The V and J genes are TRBV28 and TRBJ1-5, with D possibly matching TRBD1 (5 bases). V was trimmed by 6 bases and J by 2 bases, leaving 14 bases between them. The germline V gene encodes CDR1 MDHEN and CDR2 SYDVKM. The CDR3 has 15 residues. The CDR3 loop reads CASSPGGGGNQPQHF. The CDR3 DNA follows: TGTGCCAGCAGCCCGGGGGGGGGAGGCAATCAGCCCCAGCATTTT.

V usage is TRBV7-2 and J usage is TRBJ1-3; D possibly corresponds to TRBD1 (5 bases). V gave up 6 bases and J gave up 2 bases, with 11 bases separating them. CDR3 length: 14 residues. CDR1 is SGHTA and CDR2 is FQGNSA in the germline V gene. The chain's CDR3 is CASSTGLAGNTIYF. The CDR3, as DNA: TGTGCCAGCAGTACAGGCTTGGCTGGAAACACCATATATTTT.

This clone was counted a few times. The V and J genes are TRBV2 and TRBJ2-7; TRBD1 might be the D (6 bases). There are 13 residues in the CDR3. The germline V gene encodes CDR1 SNHLY and CDR2 FYNNEI. The V end was cut by 5 bases, the J end by 6 bases, with 14 bases between. Here the CDR3 reads CASSPFQTGEQYF. DNA of the CDR3: TGTGCCAGCAGTCCCTTCCAGACAGGCGAGCAGTACTTC.